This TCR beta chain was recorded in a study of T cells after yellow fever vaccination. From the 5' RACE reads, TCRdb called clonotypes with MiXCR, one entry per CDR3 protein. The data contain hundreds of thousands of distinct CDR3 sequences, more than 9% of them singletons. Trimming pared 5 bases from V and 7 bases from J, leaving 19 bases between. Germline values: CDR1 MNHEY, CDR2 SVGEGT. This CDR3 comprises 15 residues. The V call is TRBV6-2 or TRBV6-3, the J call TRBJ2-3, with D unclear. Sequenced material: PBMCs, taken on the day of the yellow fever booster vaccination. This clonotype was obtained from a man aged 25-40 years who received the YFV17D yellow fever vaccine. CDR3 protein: CASSPPQMVLNTQYF. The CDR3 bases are TGTGCCAGCAGTCCACCCCAAATGGTCCTCAATACGCAGTATTTT.